The entry that follows covers one T cell receptor (beta chain) sequence. The target antigen is unknown. Using immunoSEQ multiplex PCR, the repertoire was profiled, and TCRdb retains in-frame clones only, with some absent. The table shows roughly 2.5 million clones, with 90% to 95% occurring only once. This sample is drawn from a study of shared clonotypes between healthy human individuals. About the research overall: Every donor yielded three CD4 naive, three CD4 memory, two CD8 naive and one CD8 memory plate. Study results and caveats: Tissues were not sampled, only blood, and their repertoires likely differ.

V gave up 7 bases and J gave up 4 bases; unmatched junction bases: 8. This CDR3 has 15 amino acids. The V gene's germline CDR1 is SNHLY and CDR2 FYNNEI. This receptor was identified in a young man in good health. Sample: naive CD4+ T cells sorted from blood. Described subset: CD45RA+ positively selected. The chain employs TRBV2 and TRBJ2-5; 11 bases are shared with TRBD1. The CDR3 loop is CASNSGQGARETQYF. The CDR3 coding sequence is TGTGCCAGCAACAGCGGACAGGGGGCAAGAGAGACCCAGTACTTC.